This T cell receptor (beta chain) was documented in a study of blood T cell repertoires in COVID-19. Only in-frame clones appear in the TCRdb table, and some are missing; sequencing was by immunoSEQ multiplex PCR. Altogether 200,000 or so clones are present, 88% being singletons, with the ten largest covering less than 2%. From germline, CDR1 is LNHDA and CDR2 SQIVND (reference sequence). The CDR3 is 14 amino acids. V gave up 11 bases and J gave up 4 bases; unmatched junction bases: 10. The TCR originated in a man in his sixties or seventies with acute or convalescent COVID-19. The specimen sequenced was peripheral blood. The chain links TRBV19 to TRBJ2-3; 9 bases match TRBD2. This CDR3 is CASRTSERADTQYF. The CDR3 DNA follows: TGTGCCTCACGGACTAGCGAGAGGGCAGATACGCAGTATTTT.